The 24 T cell receptor beta chains in this list originate from one sample, sequenced in a study of T cells in localized non-small cell lung cancer. Sequenced by immunoSEQ multiplex PCR; TCRdb stores in-frame clones only, minus some. There are around 1,800 clones in the sample; about 30% occur only once, and about 14% lies in the top ten. Source: normal lung tissue next to the tumor, taken before any cancer treatment. These receptors were collected from a female donor older than 55 with stage I lung adenocarcinoma.

In its sample, this clone was seen once. The CDR3 DNA reads TGTGCCAGTACCCTGGGACAGTTTAACTATGGCTACACCTTC. Protein sequence: CASTLGQFNYGYTF. The rearrangement joins TRBV19 to TRBJ1-2, with TRBD1 matching 7 bases. This CDR3 is built from 14 residues. In germline, CDR1 is LNHDA, CDR2 SQIVND (reference sequence). V trimming: 7 bases; J trimming: 1 base; junction bases outside the gene matches: 6.

The chain employs TRBV30 and TRBJ2-5; 8 positions agree with TRBD2. CDR1 and CDR2 (germline): GTSNPN, SVGIG (reference sequence). The CDR3 is made up of 13 amino acids. With 4 bases clipped from V and 4 bases from J, the junction kept 5 bases outside the gene matches. The CDR3 sequence is CAWTRSGRETQYF. CDR3 nucleotides: TGTGCCTGGACGAGGAGCGGGAGAGAGACCCAGTACTTC.

The chain combines TRBV10-2 with TRBJ2-7; a weak D match, TRBD2 (7 bases). Germline assignment: CDR1 WSHSY and CDR2 SAAADI. V shed 3 bases and J shed 2 bases, with 11 bases lying between them. This CDR3 spans 14 amino acids. The CDR3 reads CASSEGGAPYEQYF. CDR3 bases: TGCGCCAGCAGTGAAGGGGGGGCCCCCTACGAGCAGTACTTC.

The chain couples TRBV25-1 to TRBJ2-1; D gene ambiguous. Germline assignment: CDR1 MGHDK and CDR2 SYGVNS. With 2 bases removed from V and 5 bases from J, the gap between germline ends came to 22 bases. The CDR3 has 18 amino acids. CDR3 nucleotide sequence: TGTGCCAGCAGTGAAAACCGGGTCGACAAGAGCCCCCACAATGAGCAGTTCTTC. Its protein is CASSENRVDKSPHNEQFF.

By its share, this clone is medium-sized. The chain links TRBV6-8 to TRBJ2-6; D is ambiguous. The CDR3 sequence is 16 residues long. V was shortened by 5 bases and J by 0 bases, with 11 bases between the two germline ends. Germline V gives CDR1 MNHGY, CDR2 SAAAGT. The CDR3 loop reads CASSTRRSSGANVLTF. The DNA of the CDR3 is TGTGCCAGCAGTACCCGACGGTCCTCTGGGGCCAACGTCCTGACTTTC.

In its sample, this clone is medium-sized. The chain is built from TRBV9 and TRBJ2-5; 8 bases fit TRBD1. Trimming took 4 bases from V and 2 from J; bases not matched to a gene: 7. Germline V gene data show CDR1 as SGDLS and CDR2 as YYNGEE. CDR3 size: 15 residues. CDR3 protein: CASSLYRGAQETQYF. DNA of the CDR3: TGTGCCAGCAGCCTGTACAGGGGGGCGCAAGAGACCCAGTACTTC.

This clone was picked up a small number of times. The J gene is TRBJ2-6, the V gene TRBV11-3; D remains ambiguous. CDR3 length equals 16 residues. Germline loops: CDR1 SGHNT, CDR2 YENEEA. V lost 1 base, J lost 2 bases, and 9 bases lay in between. CDR3 sequence (DNA): TGTGCCAGCAGCTTAGTGGCTAGACCTGGGGCCAACGTCCTGACTTTC. This codes for CASSLVARPGANVLTF.

This clone showed up just a few times. This chain joins TRBV16 and TRBJ2-7; 7 bases are shared with TRBD1. With V trimmed by 5 bases and J by 2 bases, 6 bases remained unmatched. The CDR3 is 14 residues long. Germline CDR1 KGHSY, CDR2 FQNENV. The CDR3 region has the DNA TGTGCCAGCAGCGAGTGGGACAGAGCCTACGAGCAGTACGTC. Protein sequence: CASSEWDRAYEQYV.

By proportion, this clone is medium-sized (0.01 to 0.1%). This chain links TRBV4-1 with TRBJ2-7; D remains unclear. The CDR3 is 14 amino acids. CDR1 and CDR2 from the germline V gene are MGHRA and YSYEKL. The V and J ends lost 0 bases and 2 bases respectively, with 8 bases between them. The CDR3 DNA reads TGCGCCAGCAGCCAAGATCCTGAGGCCTACGAGCAGTACTTC. Translating gives CASSQDPEAYEQYF.

This clone showed up just a few times. The V call is TRBV11-3, the J call TRBJ2-2, with D unclear. The V and J ends lost 2 bases and 2 bases respectively, with 12 bases between them. CDR1 is SGHNT, CDR2 YENEEA, per germline. The CDR3 length is 16 residues. In nucleotides, the CDR3 is TGTGCCAGCAGCTTAAGGCATACAGAAAACACCGGGGAGCTGTTTTTT. It is translated as CASSLRHTENTGELFF.

This clone has a handful of counts. The gene calls are TRBV11-3 and TRBJ2-7; 9 bases line up with TRBD1. Germline assignment: CDR1 SGHNT and CDR2 YENEEA. With V trimmed by 0 bases and J by 3 bases, 3 bases remained unmatched. This CDR3 contains 15 residues. CDR3 in DNA: TGTGCCAGCAGCTTAGAGGGACAGGGAAGCTACGAGCAGTACTTC. Its translation: CASSLEGQGSYEQYF.

This clone has just one count. The chain is built from TRBV25-1 and TRBJ1-2, with D unclear. In germline, CDR1 is MGHDK, CDR2 SYGVNS. This CDR3 has 13 residues. The ends were cut back, 6 bases at V and 1 base at J, with 9 bases in the middle. The CDR3 is CASRPGINYGYTF. In DNA, the CDR3 is TGTGCCAGCAGGCCCGGGATTAACTATGGCTACACCTTC.

This rearrangement joins TRBV12-5 to TRBJ2-5; TRBD2 agrees at 15 bases. CDR3 length: 17 amino acids. The V and J ends lost 5 bases and 1 base, in that order; junction bases with no gene match: 5. From germline, CDR1 is LGHNT and CDR2 FRNRAP. The CDR3 here is CASGGGTSGRIQETQYF. DNA of the CDR3: TGTGCTAGTGGTGGAGGGACTAGCGGGAGGATCCAAGAGACCCAGTACTTC.

This chain uses TRBV7-7 with TRBJ2-7, with D maybe TRBD1 (6 bases). The CDR3 runs 14 residues. The V end lost 5 bases, the J end lost 5 bases, and 16 bases lay between the germline ends. Germline CDR1 reads SSHAT; CDR2 reads FNYEAQ (reference sequence). CDR3 sequence reads: CASSMTTGTNEQYF. CDR3 DNA sequence: TGTGCCAGCAGCATGACGACAGGAACAAACGAGCAGTACTTC. Full variable domain (remainder filled in from reference TRBV7-7 and TRBJ2-7): GAGVSQSPRYKVTKRGQDVTLRCDPISSHATLYWYQQALGQGPEFLTYFNYEAQPDKSGLPSDRFSAERPEGSISTLTIQRTEQRDSAMYRCASSMTTGTNEQYFGPGTRLTVT.

This clone is medium-sized. The genes are TRBV7-6 and TRBJ1-2; D is unresolved. The CDR3 covers 14 residues. Germline values: CDR1 SGHVS, CDR2 FNYEAQ. V dropped 6 bases and J dropped 3 bases, with 14 bases sitting between them. The DNA for the CDR3 is TGTGCCAGCAGATCCACTCAGGCGCACTATGGCTACACCTTC. It encodes CASRSTQAHYGYTF.

Only a few counts were recorded for this clone. J is TRBJ1-2 and V is TRBV6-8; 8 bases align to TRBD1. The CDR3 length is 15 residues. Germline CDR1 reads MNHGY; CDR2 reads SAAAGT. V shed 5 bases, J shed 7 bases, and the junction held 12 bases outside the gene matches. The CDR3 nucleotides read TGTGCCAGCAGTCCCATACCCGGGACAGGCGGTGGCTACACCTTC. Protein: CASSPIPGTGGGYTF.

This clone is large. The V call is TRBV11-3, the J call TRBJ2-3, with D possibly TRBD2 on 6 matching bases. Per germline, CDR1 SGHNT and CDR2 YENEEA. This CDR3 comprises 16 residues. V was pared by 7 bases and J by 4 bases, with 21 bases between. The chain's CDR3 is CASTKDGTRRADTQYF. CDR3 coding DNA: TGTGCCAGCACAAAGGACGGGACTCGGCGTGCAGATACGCAGTATTTT.

V usage is TRBV15 and J usage is TRBJ1-4; D ambiguous. This CDR3 is built from 16 residues. Germline V gene sequence: CDR1 LNHNV, CDR2 YYDKDF (reference sequence). Trimming shortened V by 0 bases and J by 0 bases, and 8 bases separated the two germline ends. DNA for the CDR3: TGTGCCACCAGCAGAGATTCGGGAGCAACTAATGAAAAACTGTTTTTT. Residues: CATSRDSGATNEKLFF.

CDR3 loop: CASSHGRGVGEKLFF. The CDR3 nucleotides read TGCGCCAGCAGCCACGGAAGGGGGGTAGGTGAAAAACTGTTTTTT. The chain carries TRBV5-1 and TRBJ1-4; the D gene is possibly TRBD1 (6 bases). In germline, CDR1 is SGHRS, CDR2 YFSETQ. Trimming removed 4 bases at V and 7 bases at J, with 17 bases between. The CDR3 loop spans 15 amino acids.

The chain is built from TRBV11-3 and TRBJ1-3, with D possibly matching TRBD1 (5 bases). V lost 3 bases, J lost 0 bases, and 9 bases lay in between. The germline gives CDR1 SGHNT, CDR2 YENEEA. The CDR3 is 15 residues long. This CDR3 reads CASSFDSASGNTIYF. The CDR3 coding sequence is TGTGCCAGCAGCTTTGACAGCGCCTCTGGAAACACCATATATTTT. Together with reference TRBV11-3 and TRBJ1-3, the CDR3 gives the full variable domain: EAGVVQSPRYKIIEKKQPVAFWCNPISGHNTLYWYLQNLGQGPELLIRYENEEAVDDSQLPKDRFSAERLKGVDSTLKIQPAELGDSAVYLCASSFDSASGNTIYFGEGSWLTVV.

The chain employs TRBV6-8 and TRBJ2-5; 13 bases agree with TRBD2. The CDR3 length is 16 residues. V lost 0 bases, J lost 7 bases, and 5 bases stayed unmatched. From germline, CDR1 is MNHGY and CDR2 SAAAGT. Here the CDR3 reads CASSYSRTSGRGTQYF. The DNA for the CDR3 is TGTGCCAGCAGTTACTCCCGGACTAGCGGGAGAGGGACCCAGTACTTC.

This clone turned up a few times. The gene calls are TRBV11-3 and TRBJ2-5; D is unresolved. The germline V gene encodes CDR1 SGHNT and CDR2 YENEEA. This CDR3 has 15 amino acids. Deletions cut 2 bases from V and 1 base from J, with 11 bases between. The DNA of the CDR3 is TGTGCCAGCAGCTTATGGGCGGCCGTCCAAGAGACCCAGTACTTC. Translating gives CASSLWAAVQETQYF.

The chain couples TRBV4-1 to TRBJ1-2, with 10 bases lining up with TRBD1. Germline V gives CDR1 MGHRA, CDR2 YSYEKL. With V trimmed by 6 bases and J by 4 bases, 5 bases remained unmatched. This CDR3 has 14 residues. The CDR3 coding sequence is TGCGCCAGCAGGCCGACAGGGGGCAGCTATGGCTACACCTTC. Amino acid sequence: CASRPTGGSYGYTF.

This clone appeared a few times. The CDR3 loop reads CASSVDRTYEQYF. In DNA, the CDR3 is TGTGCCAGCAGCGTGGACAGAACCTACGAGCAGTACTTC. V is TRBV9 and J is TRBJ2-7; D perhaps matches TRBD1 (6 bases). V shed 2 bases and J shed 2 bases, with 8 bases lying between them. CDR1 and CDR2 (germline): SGDLS, YYNGEE. This CDR3 contains 13 residues.